Following are 20 T cell receptor beta chains from one sample sequenced in a study of blood T cell repertoires in COVID-19. Libraries were prepared by immunoSEQ multiplex PCR; TCRdb keeps only in-frame clonotypes and omits some of them. The sample records some 520,000 clones, about 91% being singletons. The sequenced material came from peripheral blood. The receptors were sampled from a young man with COVID-19, enrolled during active disease.

The V call is TRBV6-6, the J call TRBJ2-1; no firm D call. Trimming cost V 5 bases and J 0 bases, with 17 bases left between them. The CDR3 covers 17 residues. The germline gives CDR1 MNHNY, CDR2 SVGAGI (reference sequence). CDR3 amino acids: CASSRDRSGSSYNEQFF. The CDR3 DNA reads as TGTGCCAGCAGTCGCGACCGATCCGGGTCCTCCTACAATGAGCAGTTCTTC.

The chain recombines TRBV5-1 with TRBJ2-3, with TRBD1 identical over 7 bases. V was clipped by 5 bases and J by 2 bases; unmatched bases: 5. This CDR3 region has 14 residues. Germline V CDR1 and CDR2: SGHRS, YFSETQ. The CDR3 coding sequence is TGCGCCAGCAGGGTTACAGGGGACACAGATACGCAGTATTTT. This codes for CASRVTGDTDTQYF.

This sequence joins TRBV6-2 or TRBV6-3 and TRBJ1-2; 12 nucleotides match TRBD1. The V gene's germline CDR1 is MNHEY and CDR2 SVGEGT. J gave up 4 bases and V 5 bases, and 14 bases lay outside the gene matches. The length of the CDR3 is 18 residues. CDR3 coding DNA: TGTGCCAGCAGTACATATCGGGACAGGGGGCATATCGGCTATGGCTACACCTTC. It is translated as CASSTYRDRGHIGYGYTF.

This clone appeared once. The genes are TRBV7-9 and TRBJ2-3, with a possible D match to TRBD2 (5 bases). The CDR3 consists of 13 residues. The germline gives CDR1 SEHNR, CDR2 FQNEAQ (reference sequence). The ends were cut back, 5 bases at V and 5 bases at J, with 11 bases in the middle. CDR3 protein: CASSRSGLDTQYF. The CDR3 bases are TGTGCCAGCAGCCGCAGCGGCCTAGATACGCAGTATTTT.

The rearrangement uses TRBV19 and TRBJ2-7; maybe TRBD2 (5 bases). The CDR3 is made up of 13 amino acids. Per germline, CDR1 LNHDA and CDR2 SQIVND (reference sequence). Trimming stripped 6 bases from V and 7 bases from J, with 16 bases between. The CDR3 region has the DNA TGTGCCAGTAGCAACAGACTCACGGGGGAGCAGTACTTC. It translates to CASSNRLTGEQYF.

Notes on this clone: One junction end does not reproduce the germline sequence, and a read error may be involved. The chain joins TRBV5-8 to TRBJ1-2, with 8 nucleotides matching TRBD1. The CDR3 contains 13 residues. CDR1 SGHTS and CDR2 YDEGEE come from the germline V gene. CDR3: CASTLDRDHGYTF. The CDR3 DNA sequence: TGTGCCAGCACCTTGGACAGGGATCATGGCTACACCTTC.

This sequence joins TRBV27 and TRBJ2-3; a possible D gene is TRBD2 (6 bases). The ends were cut back, 5 bases at V and 1 base at J, with 19 bases in the middle. Germline CDR1 reads MNHEY; CDR2 reads SMNVEV (reference sequence). CDR3 length: 17 amino acids. CDR3: CASSPPRGWEGTDTQYF. The DNA of the CDR3 is TGTGCCAGCAGTCCTCCCCGCGGGTGGGAGGGCACAGATACGCAGTATTTT.

The chain links TRBV5-1 to TRBJ2-7; D unclear. Trimming pared 0 bases from V and 6 bases from J, leaving 13 bases between. This CDR3 is built from 14 residues. The germline gives CDR1 SGHRS, CDR2 YFSETQ. This chain's CDR3 is CASSLGIGLGEQYF. The DNA for the CDR3 is TGCGCCAGCAGCTTGGGGATTGGGCTTGGCGAGCAGTACTTC.

The chain is built from TRBV6-5 and TRBJ2-5; unclear D gene. The CDR3 is made up of 11 amino acids. The V end was cut by 8 bases, the J end by 5 bases, with 9 bases between. CDR1 is MNHEY, CDR2 SVGAGI, per germline. CDR3 protein: CASEGEETQYF. Here the CDR3 DNA reads TGTGCCAGCGAAGGAGAGGAGACCCAGTACTTC.

The chain is built from TRBV5-5 and TRBJ2-5; D ambiguous. Trimming shortened V by 1 base and J by 2 bases, and 9 bases separated the two germline ends. This CDR3 comprises 14 residues. Germline CDR1 reads SGHKS; CDR2 reads YYEKEE (reference sequence). The CDR3 loop is CASSLRLIQETQYF. The CDR3 region has the DNA TGTGCCAGCAGCTTGCGGTTGATACAAGAGACCCAGTACTTC.

This clone was observed once. The V call is TRBV10-3, the J call TRBJ1-5, with a possible D match to TRBD1 (5 bases). The CDR3 has 14 amino acids. The ends were cut back, 3 bases at V and 2 bases at J, with 8 bases in the middle. Germline V CDR1 and CDR2: ENHRY, SYGVKD. The CDR3 here is CAISEGVGNQPQHF. In nucleotides, the CDR3 is TGTGCCATCAGTGAAGGGGTAGGCAATCAGCCCCAGCATTTT.

Note on this clone: The junction departs from germline at one end; a sequencing error may be responsible. The J gene is TRBJ2-2, the V gene TRBV10-2; 9 nucleotides line up with TRBD1. From germline, CDR1 is WSHSY and CDR2 SAAADI. This CDR3 comprises 15 residues. The CDR3: CARTEQGANTGELFF. For the CDR3, the DNA is TGCGCCAGAACGGAACAGGGGGCGAATACCGGGGAGCTGTTTTTT.

V and J are TRBV11-2 and TRBJ2-1, with TRBD2 matching 9 bases. V shed 0 bases, J shed 2 bases, and the junction held 5 bases outside the gene matches. This CDR3 has 17 amino acids. CDR1 SGHAT and CDR2 FQNNGV come from the germline V gene. In nucleotides, the CDR3 is TGTGCCAGCAGCTTAGATCGAGGCGGGAGGGCCTACAATGAGCAGTTCTTC. It yields the protein CASSLDRGGRAYNEQFF.

V and J are TRBV7-9 and TRBJ2-5; tentatively, D is TRBD2 (6 bases). The CDR3 totals 13 residues. With 10 bases removed from V and 5 bases from J, the gap between germline ends came to 17 bases. CDR1 and CDR2 from the germline V gene are SEHNR and FQNEAQ (reference sequence). The CDR3, as DNA: TGTGCCACCTTCGTCGCGGGGCGGGAGACCCAGTACTTC. It is translated as CATFVAGRETQYF.

The chain combines TRBV2 with TRBJ2-4; the match to TRBD1 covers 8 bases. J was trimmed by 6 bases and V by 6 bases; bases with no gene match: 7. CDR3 length: 14 residues. Germline V gene sequence: CDR1 SNHLY, CDR2 FYNNEI. CDR3 DNA sequence: TGTGCCAGCAGCTACAGGGGGTTTGGAAACATTCAGTACTTC. It specifies CASSYRGFGNIQYF.

The rearrangement joins TRBV27 to TRBJ2-7; D unclear. The CDR3 is 14 amino acids. V lost 0 bases to trimming and J lost 2 bases, with 8 bases between them. Looked up from germline, CDR1 is MNHEY and CDR2 is SMNVEV (reference sequence). This CDR3 is CASSLSSVAYEQYF. DNA for the CDR3: TGTGCCAGCAGTTTATCGAGCGTGGCCTACGAGCAGTACTTC.

This chain uses TRBV21-1 with TRBJ2-7; TRBD1, the table's D call, was not compared with the DNA. TRBV21-1 is assigned pseudogene status. The CDR3 length is 17 residues. The CDR3 sequence: CASSNCVVGASTDEQYF. The CDR3 DNA follows: TGTGCCAGCAGCAACTGCGTCGTGGGGGCCAGCACGGACGAGCAGTACTTC.

V and J are TRBV3-1 (or the pseudogene TRBV3-2) and TRBJ1-5; D possibly corresponds to TRBD1 (5 bases). Trimming removed 6 bases at V and 6 bases at J, with 9 bases between. The CDR3 totals 12 residues. Germline V lookup: CDR1 LGHDT, CDR2 YNNKEL (reference sequence). DNA for the CDR3: TGTGCCAGCAGTCGGGGGACTCAGCCCCAGCATTTT. Translation: CASSRGTQPQHF.

V is TRBV4-1 and J is TRBJ2-3; a possible D gene is TRBD2 (6 bases). V was pared by 0 bases and J by 0 bases, with 19 bases between. CDR1 and CDR2 (germline): MGHRA, YSYEKL. The CDR3 runs 19 residues. CDR3 coding DNA: TGCGCCAGCAGCCAAGAAGGGCGAGCGGGCGCCCATAGCACAGATACGCAGTATTTT. Translation: CASSQEGRAGAHSTDTQYF.

This rearrangement joins TRBV6-5 to TRBJ2-3, with 7 bases matching TRBD1. Germline trimming cut 5 bases from V and 0 bases from J; bases unmatched to any gene: 5. The CDR3 is 15 amino acids. CDR1 is MNHEY, CDR2 SVGAGI, per germline. CDR3 in amino acids: CASSPTGVSTDTQYF. CDR3 nucleotide sequence: TGTGCCAGCAGTCCTACAGGGGTTAGCACAGATACGCAGTATTTT.